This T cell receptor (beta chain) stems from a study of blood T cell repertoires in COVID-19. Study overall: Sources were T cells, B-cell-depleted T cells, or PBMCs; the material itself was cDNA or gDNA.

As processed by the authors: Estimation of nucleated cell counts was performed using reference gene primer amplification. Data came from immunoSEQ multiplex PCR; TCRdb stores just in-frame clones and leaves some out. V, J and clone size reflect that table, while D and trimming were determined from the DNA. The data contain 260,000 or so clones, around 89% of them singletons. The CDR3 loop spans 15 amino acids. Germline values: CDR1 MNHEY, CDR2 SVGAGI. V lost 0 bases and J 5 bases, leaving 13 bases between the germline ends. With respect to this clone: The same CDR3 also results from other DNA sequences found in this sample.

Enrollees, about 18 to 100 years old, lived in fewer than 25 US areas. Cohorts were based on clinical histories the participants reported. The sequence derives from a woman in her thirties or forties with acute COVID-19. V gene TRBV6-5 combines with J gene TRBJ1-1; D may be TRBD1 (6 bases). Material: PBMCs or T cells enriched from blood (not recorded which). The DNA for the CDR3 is TGTGCCAGCAGTTACTCGAGTAGGGGGGGTACTGAAGCTTTCTTT. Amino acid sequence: CASSYSSRGGTEAFF.